This record looks at one TCR beta chain sequence and its context. At the DNA level, this CDR3 is encoded by other sequences in the same sample as well. The sample comes from a study of blood T cell repertoires in COVID-19. V shed 6 bases and J shed 5 bases, with 17 bases lying between them. The CDR3 is 15 residues long. Germline CDR1 ENHRY, CDR2 SYGVKD. The assay was immunoSEQ multiplex PCR, and TCRdb's table has in-frame clones only and misses some. The repertoire holds roughly 130,000 clones, with about four fifths as singletons. The chain joins TRBV10-3 to TRBJ2-1; D perhaps matches TRBD2 (5 bases). Sequencing was performed on peripheral blood. The origin of this receptor is a man aged 60-69 years with active or convalescent COVID-19. The CDR3 reads CAIRAGGGSHNEQFF. DNA of the CDR3: TGTGCCATCAGGGCGGGCGGTGGCTCTCACAATGAGCAGTTCTTC.